This T cell receptor (beta chain) was observed in a study of T cells after yellow fever vaccination. Study details: For low cell numbers, libraries were made with SMART-Seq v4 Ultra Low Input.

Study-wide points: CD4 and CD8 compartments shared a small share of clonotypes. The booster response re-showed most primary clones: 96% CD4, roughly 91% CD8.

UMIs were added to TCR cDNA along with a universal primer site when it was made by 5'RACE template switching. TCRdb re-called the 5' RACE reads through MiXCR, storing one row per CDR3 protein. The top ten hold roughly 2.5% of the sample, which has about 160,000 distinct CDR3 sequences, 6% to 7.5% seen once. The table lists this clonotype with many counts. Its antigen is undetermined. The CDR3 sequence is 15 residues long. Germline loops: CDR1 SGHTA, CDR2 FQGNSA. V was pared by 1 base and J by 4 bases, with 6 bases of the junction left unmatched. The starting material was CD4+ T cells sorted from PBMCs, obtained 5 days after the first yellow fever vaccination. The sequence was collected from a man aged 18-30 years who received the YFV17D yellow fever vaccine. The chain links TRBV7-2 to TRBJ2-7, with 8 bases matching TRBD1. CDR3 protein: CASSLGGQGLYEQYF. CDR3 nucleotides: TGTGCCAGCAGCTTAGGAGGACAGGGCCTTTACGAGCAGTACTTC.